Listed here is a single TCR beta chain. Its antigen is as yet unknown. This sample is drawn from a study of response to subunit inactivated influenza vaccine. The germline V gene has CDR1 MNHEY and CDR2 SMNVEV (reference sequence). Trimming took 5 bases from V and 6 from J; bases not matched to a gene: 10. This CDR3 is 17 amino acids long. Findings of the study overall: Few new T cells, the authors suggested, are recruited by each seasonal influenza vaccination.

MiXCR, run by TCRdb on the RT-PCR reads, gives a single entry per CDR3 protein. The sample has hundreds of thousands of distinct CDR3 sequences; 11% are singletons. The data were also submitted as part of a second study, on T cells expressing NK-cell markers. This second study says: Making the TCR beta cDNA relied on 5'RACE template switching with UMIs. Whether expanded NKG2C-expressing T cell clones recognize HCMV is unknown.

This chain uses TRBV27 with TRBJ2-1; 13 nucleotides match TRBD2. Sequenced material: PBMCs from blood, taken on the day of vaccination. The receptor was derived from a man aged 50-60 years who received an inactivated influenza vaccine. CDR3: CASSPARLAGGSNEQFF. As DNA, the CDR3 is TGTGCCAGCAGTCCCGCTAGACTAGCGGGAGGATCCAATGAGCAGTTCTTC.